These T cell receptor beta chains were read from a single sample in a study of T cells in tumors after PD-1 blockade. TCRdb's table, derived via immunoSEQ multiplex PCR, lists solely in-frame clones and lacks some. This sample has about 4,000 clones, with approximately 71% found just once. The sample here was tumor tissue, taken before anti-PD-1 treatment. These receptors came from a human donor with basal cell carcinoma. Each CDR3 is given with its conserved first and last residue. Each record gives: V gene, clone size, J gene, CDR3 protein. Expanded clones get a size class; other rows say once, few or many, or leave the size out.

V gene: TRBV2
clone size: .
J gene: TRBJ1-4
CDR3 protein: CASSETTVNEKLFF

V gene: TRBV19
clone size: .
J gene: TRBJ2-3
CDR3 protein: CASSHLASTQYF

V gene: TRBV2
clone size: .
J gene: TRBJ1-1
CDR3 protein: CATRAGMNTEAFF

V gene: TRBV6-5
clone size: .
J gene: TRBJ2-7
CDR3 protein: CATKKRGSSYEQYF

V gene: TRBV21-1
clone size: .
J gene: TRBJ1-2
CDR3 protein: CASSKGSDGVNYGYTF

V gene: TRBV11-1
clone size: .
J gene: TRBJ1-1
CDR3 protein: CASSLTSNTEAFF

V gene: TRBV2
clone size: .
J gene: TRBJ2-1
CDR3 protein: CASSGSEQFF

V gene: TRBV18
clone size: .
J gene: TRBJ2-6
CDR3 protein: CASSPPGQGGAGANVLTF

V gene: TRBV9
clone size: .
J gene: TRBJ2-5
CDR3 protein: CASSVAAEETQYF

V gene: TRBV5-4
clone size: .
J gene: TRBJ1-2
CDR3 protein: CASSFGRGGYGYTF

V gene: TRBV11-2
clone size: .
J gene: TRBJ1-1
CDR3 protein: CASSLVYGGRMNTEAFF

V gene: TRBV28
clone size: few
J gene: TRBJ1-6
CDR3 protein: CATAPTSNSPLHF

V gene: TRBV7-9
clone size: .
J gene: TRBJ2-7
CDR3 protein: CASGDGSYEQYF

V gene: TRBV12-3/TRBV12-4
clone size: .
J gene: TRBJ2-2
CDR3 protein: CASSFGTGELFF

V gene: TRBV6-5
clone size: .
J gene: TRBJ2-7
CDR3 protein: CASRDTGAPSYEQYF

V gene: TRBV5-6
clone size: .
J gene: TRBJ2-7
CDR3 protein: CASSSGTGGKRSYEQYF

V gene: TRBV27
clone size: .
J gene: TRBJ1-1
CDR3 protein: CASSSTGTATEAFF

V gene: TRBV19
clone size: .
J gene: TRBJ1-2
CDR3 protein: CASSVTGTVNYGYTF

V gene: TRBV7-2
clone size: .
J gene: TRBJ1-2
CDR3 protein: CASSFTLEGAKGYTF

V gene: TRBV7-2
clone size: .
J gene: TRBJ1-1
CDR3 protein: CASSPRGGDTEAFF

V gene: TRBV14
clone size: .
J gene: TRBJ1-4
CDR3 protein: CASSQRIGKKLFF

V gene: TRBV9
clone size: .
J gene: TRBJ1-1
CDR3 protein: CASSVDGVNTEAFF

V gene: TRBV13
clone size: .
J gene: TRBJ2-2
CDR3 protein: CASSLRSRGRANTGELFF

V gene: TRBV7-2
clone size: once
J gene: TRBJ2-3
CDR3 protein: CASSQHRQGVSQYF

V gene: TRBV28
clone size: large
J gene: TRBJ1-1
CDR3 protein: CASSLTDLIMNTEAFF

V gene: TRBV2
clone size: few
J gene: TRBJ2-1
CDR3 protein: CASSDNGNEQFF

V gene: TRBV5-4
clone size: .
J gene: TRBJ1-1
CDR3 protein: CASSWTGSTEAFF

V gene: TRBV7-9
clone size: .
J gene: TRBJ2-1
CDR3 protein: CASSRLSGTSLSEQFF

V gene: TRBV2
clone size: .
J gene: TRBJ2-1
CDR3 protein: CASLGGRGALRNEQFF

V gene: TRBV7-2
clone size: .
J gene: TRBJ1-5
CDR3 protein: CASSLRTDQPQHF

V gene: TRBV5-1
clone size: .
J gene: TRBJ2-6
CDR3 protein: CASSLDGGYSGANVLTF

V gene: TRBV27
clone size: .
J gene: TRBJ2-3
CDR3 protein: CASSPGTGLTDTQYF

V gene: TRBV12-3/TRBV12-4
clone size: few
J gene: TRBJ2-2
CDR3 protein: CASSWTASGELFF

V gene: TRBV28
clone size: .
J gene: TRBJ1-4
CDR3 protein: CASSPPSRGEKLFF

V gene: TRBV6-5
clone size: .
J gene: TRBJ1-2
CDR3 protein: CASQAAGGMGYTF

V gene: TRBV5-6
clone size: .
J gene: TRBJ1-3
CDR3 protein: CASSRTGEGNTIYF

V gene: TRBV11-3
clone size: .
J gene: TRBJ1-1
CDR3 protein: CASSLESRDRGGTFF

V gene: TRBV5-5
clone size: .
J gene: TRBJ2-7
CDR3 protein: CASSLGQGGPYEQYF

V gene: TRBV9
clone size: .
J gene: TRBJ2-3
CDR3 protein: CASSPPGSGSTDTQYF

V gene: TRBV12-3/TRBV12-4
clone size: .
J gene: TRBJ1-3
CDR3 protein: CASSLGRGNTIYF

V gene: TRBV5-1
clone size: few
J gene: TRBJ2-7
CDR3 protein: CASSLGRAELAEQYF

V gene: TRBV7-6
clone size: .
J gene: TRBJ2-5
CDR3 protein: CASSLGTSAQETQYF

V gene: TRBV28
clone size: .
J gene: TRBJ1-2
CDR3 protein: CASSLRGLSSSYGYTF

V gene: TRBV30
clone size: .
J gene: TRBJ2-1
CDR3 protein: CAWRRQGGYNEQFF

V gene: TRBV20-1
clone size: .
J gene: TRBJ2-5
CDR3 protein: CTASGEETQYF

V gene: TRBV3-1/TRBV3-2
clone size: .
J gene: TRBJ2-7
CDR3 protein: CASSQVSTTSGREYF

V gene: TRBV28
clone size: few
J gene: TRBJ2-5
CDR3 protein: CASSLQAYRAQYF

V gene: TRBV6-5
clone size: .
J gene: TRBJ2-1
CDR3 protein: CASSYSMAAGDNEQFF

V gene: TRBV19
clone size: .
J gene: TRBJ2-3
CDR3 protein: CASTSRQASTDTQYF

V gene: TRBV3-1/TRBV3-2
clone size: .
J gene: TRBJ2-7
CDR3 protein: CASSPTRTSYEQYF

V gene: TRBV19
clone size: .
J gene: TRBJ1-6
CDR3 protein: CASSRSLSGQTYNSPLHF

V gene: TRBV21-1
clone size: few
J gene: TRBJ1-2
CDR3 protein: CASSEGQGSFYGYTF

V gene: TRBV18
clone size: .
J gene: TRBJ2-5
CDR3 protein: CASSPLGSLETQYF

V gene: TRBV7-8
clone size: .
J gene: TRBJ1-5
CDR3 protein: CASSLLQGGQPQHF

V gene: TRBV5-1
clone size: .
J gene: TRBJ2-4
CDR3 protein: CASSLEGIGLMTKNIQYF

V gene: TRBV28
clone size: few
J gene: TRBJ1-2
CDR3 protein: CASSLDRFYGYTF